A selection of T cell receptor beta chains follows, all from one sample in a study of cytomegalovirus exposure and HLA in healthy donors. Libraries were prepared by immunoSEQ multiplex PCR; TCRdb keeps only in-frame clonotypes and omits some of them. The repertoire holds roughly 150,000 clones, with roughly three quarters as singletons. Sequencing was carried out using PBMCs. All receptors come from a man younger than 30 in good health and CMV-seropositive. The CDR3 runs from the conserved cysteine through the conserved F or W. A D gene is named only where the DNA matches it firmly.

j_call: TRBJ1-5; d_call: TRBD1; v_call: TRBV2; cdr3_nt: TGTGCCAGCAGGGGGACAGGGCATAGCAATCAGCCCCAGCATTTT; cdr3_aa: CASRGTGHSNQPQHF
j_call: TRBJ1-1; d_call: -; v_call: TRBV27; cdr3_nt: TGTGCCACCCTCGGGGGACTCGGCACTGAAGCTTTCTTT; cdr3_aa: CATLGGLGTEAFF
j_call: TRBJ2-5; d_call: TRBD1; v_call: TRBV29-1; cdr3_nt: TGCAGCGTTGCCGGACAGGGGGCCCGAGAGACCCAGTACTTC; cdr3_aa: CSVAGQGARETQYF
j_call: TRBJ1-1; d_call: -; v_call: TRBV19; cdr3_nt: TGTGCCAGTAATGGACGGGGGATGCAGAACACTGAAGCTTTCTTT; cdr3_aa: CASNGRGMQNTEAFF
j_call: TRBJ2-5; d_call: -; v_call: TRBV5-1; cdr3_nt: TGCGCCAGCAGCTTGGCGGTCATTCAAGAGACCCAGTACTTC; cdr3_aa: CASSLAVIQETQYF
j_call: TRBJ1-3; d_call: -; v_call: TRBV6-1; cdr3_nt: TGTGCCAGCAGTGCCCGGGACTTTTCTGGAAACACCATATATTTT; cdr3_aa: CASSARDFSGNTIYF
j_call: TRBJ2-1; d_call: -; v_call: TRBV4-1; cdr3_nt: TGCGCCAGCAGCCAAGAATTGAGGGCTCTACAGTTCTTC; cdr3_aa: CASSQELRALQFF
j_call: TRBJ2-3; d_call: -; v_call: TRBV18; cdr3_nt: TGTGCCAGCTCACCCCCGTGGACTGGAGGGTGGTCAGATACGCAGTATTTT; cdr3_aa: CASSPPWTGGWSDTQYF
j_call: TRBJ2-6; d_call: -; v_call: TRBV30; cdr3_nt: TGTGCCTGGAGTCAACCATTAAGGCGGGCCGCCCGGATTCGGGGGGCCAACGTCCTGACTTTC; cdr3_aa: CAWSQPLRRAARIRGANVLTF
j_call: TRBJ2-5; d_call: TRBD2; v_call: TRBV29-1; cdr3_nt: TGCAGCGTTGATGCCGAGCCGGGACTAGGGGAGACCCAGTACTTC; cdr3_aa: CSVDAEPGLGETQYF